Below are 15 T cell receptor beta chains sequenced from a single sample in a study of monozygotic twins with inflammatory bowel disease. After re-calling the 5' RACE reads, TCRdb lists one entry per CDR3 protein, DNA absent. The sample totals about 140,000 distinct CDR3 sequences. Sequencing was done on a sample of blood. The receptors come from a human donor with ulcerative colitis or Crohn's disease, or a healthy co-twin of an affected twin (not recorded which).

The rearrangement links TRBV2 to TRBJ1-1; as DNA is missing, the TRBD1 call by TCRdb cannot be tested. This CDR3 comprises 14 residues. In germline, CDR1 is SNHLY, CDR2 FYNNEI. CDR3 sequence reads: CASRFDSLNTEAFF.

The chain is built from TRBV6-1 and TRBJ2-1; as DNA is missing, the TRBD2 call by TCRdb cannot be tested. The CDR3 runs to 16 residues. Germline lookup yields CDR1 MNHNS and CDR2 SASEGT. This CDR3 reads CASRTSGRRSYNEQFF.

The V call is TRBV20-1, the J call TRBJ2-5; TCRdb outputs TRBD2, but without DNA this stays unchecked. This CDR3 is built from 14 residues. CDR1 and CDR2 (germline): DFQATT, SNEGSKA (reference sequence). The CDR3 spells CSGAPGLGHETQYF.

The rearrangement links TRBV7-9 to TRBJ2-1; TCRdb's assignment of TRBD2 cannot be checked, as there is no DNA. Germline-derived CDR1 and CDR2 are SEHNR and FQNEAQ (reference sequence). This CDR3 is 14 amino acids long. CDR3 residues: CASTASGEYNEQFF.

The chain's CDR3 is CASSFKTAGAGEQFF. The chain carries TRBV7-2 and TRBJ2-1; the TRBD1 assignment by TCRdb is unverifiable without DNA. This CDR3 contains 15 residues. Germline V gene data show CDR1 as SGHTA and CDR2 as FQGNSA. The full variable domain, rest sourced from reference TRBV7-2 and TRBJ2-1, is GAGVSQSPSNKVTEKGKDVELRCDPISGHTALYWYRQSLGQGLEFLIYFQGNSAPDKSGLPSDRFSAERTGGSVSTLTIQRTQQEDSAVYLCASSFKTAGAGEQFFGPGTRLTVL.

The J gene is TRBJ2-5, the V gene TRBV7-2; no DNA is available, so the TRBD1 call from TCRdb remains unchecked. This CDR3 spans 15 amino acids. Germline V lookup: CDR1 SGHTA, CDR2 FQGNSA. CDR3 sequence reads: CASSLLRGPQETQYF.

The chain has TRBV19 and TRBJ1-2; the TCRdb D gene call, TRBD1, has no DNA to confirm it. Germline values: CDR1 LNHDA, CDR2 SQIVND (reference sequence). The CDR3 spans 16 residues. CDR3 in amino acids: CASSTEDRGVGSGYTF. Combining the CDR3 with reference TRBV19 and TRBJ1-2 gives the whole variable domain DGGITQSPKYLFRKEGQNVTLSCEQNLNHDAMYWYRQDPGQGLRLIYYSQIVNDFQKGDIAEGYSVSREKKESFPLTVTSAQKNPTAFYLCASSTEDRGVGSGYTFGSGTRLTVV.

This sequence joins TRBV4-3 and TRBJ1-1. The CDR3 has 14 residues. CDR1 and CDR2 from the germline V gene are LGHNA and YSLEER. This CDR3 is CASSQAWGRTEASF.

The J gene is TRBJ2-7, the V gene TRBV18; the TCRdb D gene call, TRBD2, has no DNA to confirm it. The germline V gene encodes CDR1 KGHSH and CDR2 LQKENI. There are 15 residues in the CDR3. The CDR3: CASSPLGAGGDEQYF.

The chain is built from TRBV12-3 or TRBV12-4 and TRBJ2-6; TCRdb's D gene call, TRBD1, goes unchecked for lack of DNA. The CDR3 contains 17 residues. The CDR3 sequence is CASSREMTGSGANILTF.

The chain employs TRBV24-1 and TRBJ1-2. The CDR3 sequence is 15 residues long. Germline V gene data show CDR1 as KGHDR and CDR2 as SFDVKD. The CDR3 loop reads CATSDSRLSNYGYTF.

V and J are TRBV5-4 and TRBJ2-1; TCRdb designates TRBD2, a call that cannot be tested without DNA. In germline, CDR1 is SGHNT, CDR2 YYREEE (reference sequence). The CDR3 is 12 residues long. The CDR3 sequence is CASSPSENEQFF.

The chain is built from TRBV7-3 and TRBJ2-1; the TCRdb call, TRBD2, lacks DNA for checking. The CDR3 length is 12 residues. Germline V gene data show CDR1 as SGHTA and CDR2 as FQGTGA. CDR3 sequence reads: CASSLEGNEQFF.

The chain employs TRBV5-1 and TRBJ2-7. This CDR3 comprises 15 residues. Germline CDR1 reads SGHRS; CDR2 reads YFSETQ. The CDR3 sequence: CASSLASGSLNEQYF.

The rearrangement links TRBV4-3 to TRBJ2-1. Germline loops: CDR1 LGHNA, CDR2 YSLEER. CDR3 length: 16 amino acids. The chain's CDR3 is CASSQDWRSSYNEQFF.